The 22 T cell receptor beta chains in this list originate from one sample, sequenced in a study of OX40 agonist ivuxolimab in advanced cancers. Here immunoSEQ multiplex PCR was the method, and the copy in TCRdb shows in-frame clones only, minus some. The data show about 67,000 clones, 75% to 85% seen once. The material was CD4+ or CD8+ T cells sorted from blood, obtained in a trial of the OX40 agonist ivuxolimab. These receptors all come from an adult with an advanced solid tumor such as melanoma, head and neck, liver or kidney cancer.

The rearrangement uses TRBV28 and TRBJ2-5; either TRBD1 or TRBD2 may supply D (6 bases each). Germline V CDR1 and CDR2: MDHEN, SYDVKM. The CDR3 has 15 amino acids. The germline V and J ends were trimmed by 6 bases and 5 bases, with 19 bases remaining between them. CDR3 residues: CASRGPGAGRETQYF. The CDR3 DNA reads TGTGCCAGCAGGGGGCCGGGGGCCGGGCGTGAGACCCAGTACTTC. Variable domain in full (rest from reference TRBV28 and TRBJ2-5): DVKVTQSSRYLVKRTGEKVFLECVQDMDHENMFWYRQDPGLGLRLIYFSYDVKMKEKGDIPEGYSVSREKKERFSLILESASTNQTSMYLCASRGPGAGRETQYFGPGTRLLVL.

The chain employs TRBV6-6 and TRBJ2-5, with D unresolved. Germline-derived CDR1 and CDR2 are MNHNY and SVGAGI (reference sequence). V was cut by 2 bases and J by 4 bases, with 14 bases left in between. The CDR3 spans 15 residues. CDR3 nucleotides: TGTGCCAGCAGTTACGGCCCCAATCGGGCAGAGACCCAGTACTTC. As protein: CASSYGPNRAETQYF.

This chain joins TRBV9 and TRBJ2-2; D could derive from TRBD1 or TRBD2 (5 bases each). This CDR3 is built from 17 residues. Germline CDR1 and CDR2: SGDLS and YYNGEE. V gave up 3 bases and J gave up 2 bases, with 17 bases separating them. For the CDR3, the DNA is TGTGCCAGCAGCGGTGGACCGAGAGGGGCTAACACCGGGGAGCTGTTTTTT. Amino acids: CASSGGPRGANTGELFF.

This chain connects TRBV15 to TRBJ1-5; 8 nucleotides align to TRBD1. The trim removed 2 bases at V and 1 base at J, leaving 4 bases unmatched. Germline assignment: CDR1 LNHNV and CDR2 YYDKDF (reference sequence). The length of the CDR3 is 16 residues. CDR3 sequence: CATSRMGQASNQPQHF. The CDR3 region has the DNA TGTGCCACCAGCAGAATGGGACAGGCGAGCAATCAGCCCCAGCATTTT.

The rearrangement uses TRBV7-9 and TRBJ1-2; TRBD1 might be the D (5 bases). Per the germline V gene, CDR1 is SEHNR and CDR2 is FQNEAQ (reference sequence). Between the trimmed V and J ends, which lost 5 bases and 3 bases, there was a span of 16 bases. The CDR3 covers 15 residues. The CDR3 here is CASSRMFGGDYGYTF. The CDR3 coding sequence is TGTGCCAGCAGCCGGATGTTCGGGGGAGACTATGGCTACACCTTC. The full variable domain, in which reference TRBV7-9 and TRBJ1-2 provide the parts outside the CDR3, is DTGVSQNPRHKITKRGQNVTFRCDPISEHNRLYWYRQTLGQGPEFLTYFQNEAQLEKSRLLSDRFSAERPKGSFSTLEIQRTEQGDSAMYLCASSRMFGGDYGYTFGSGTRLTVV.

The chain couples TRBV27 to TRBJ1-2; D gene ambiguous. Germline CDR1 is MNHEY and CDR2 is SMNVEV (reference sequence). Between the trimmed V and J ends, which lost 8 bases and 0 bases, there was a span of 13 bases. The CDR3 totals 14 residues. CDR3 amino acids: CASARTAANYGYTF. CDR3 sequence (DNA): TGTGCCAGCGCGCGGACGGCTGCTAACTATGGCTACACCTTC.

This chain links TRBV7-8 with TRBJ2-7, with D maybe TRBD1 (5 bases). This CDR3 is 14 amino acids long. V lost 1 base to trimming and J lost 2 bases, with 9 bases between them. Looked up from germline, CDR1 is SGHVS and CDR2 is FQNEAQ. CDR3 amino acids: CASSLEAGPYEQYV. The CDR3 DNA sequence: TGTGCCAGCAGCTTAGAGGCAGGGCCCTACGAGCAGTACGTC.

The V gene is TRBV29-1, the J gene TRBJ2-5, with TRBD2 as a possible D gene (6 bases). Germline V CDR1 and CDR2: SQVTM, ANQGSEA. There are 13 residues in the CDR3. The ends were cut back, 6 bases at V and 2 bases at J, with 13 bases in the middle. The CDR3 protein is CSVRDSGQETQYF. The DNA of the CDR3 is TGCAGCGTCCGCGATAGCGGACAAGAGACCCAGTACTTC.

The sample holds one count of this clone. The V gene is TRBV5-1, the J gene TRBJ2-5, with 9 bases fitting TRBD1. CDR1 SGHRS and CDR2 YFSETQ come from the germline V gene. Germline trimming cut 4 bases from V and 5 bases from J; bases unmatched to any gene: 12. The CDR3 is made up of 16 amino acids. CDR3 bases: TGCGCCAGCAGCCGCCGTCCGACAGGGGGGGGTGAGACCCAGTACTTC. This gives the protein CASSRRPTGGGETQYF.

V is TRBV4-3 and J is TRBJ2-1, with TRBD2 identical over 11 bases. The germline V gene has CDR1 LGHNA and CDR2 YSLEER. CDR3 length equals 19 residues. V lost 0 bases and J lost 1; bases outside the gene matches: 8. The CDR3 sequence: CASSQDYGLAGGSYNEQFF. In nucleotides, the CDR3 is TGCGCCAGCAGCCAAGATTACGGGCTAGCGGGAGGATCCTACAATGAGCAGTTCTTC.

This clone has a single count. V is TRBV10-3 and J is TRBJ2-7, with a possible D match to TRBD2 (6 bases). Germline lookup yields CDR1 ENHRY and CDR2 SYGVKD. CDR3 length: 14 residues. Trimming took 10 bases from V and 7 from J, leaving 23 bases between them. CDR3 sequence reads: CATRAGRDSDEQYV. CDR3 sequence (DNA): TGTGCCACCAGGGCCGGCAGGGACTCGGATGAGCAGTACGTC.

The chain carries TRBV10-3 and TRBJ1-5, with D possibly being TRBD1 (5 bases). The CDR3 covers 15 residues. The germline V gene encodes CDR1 ENHRY and CDR2 SYGVKD. The V and J ends lost 2 bases and 3 bases respectively, with 11 bases between them. DNA for the CDR3: TGTGCCATCAGTGAGGGGCCGGGGGACAATCAGCCCCAGCATTTT. Translating it yields CAISEGPGDNQPQHF.

The chain uses TRBV4-2 and TRBJ2-3; 10 nucleotides agree with TRBD2. The CDR3 covers 18 residues. The V and J ends lost 0 bases and 5 bases, in that order; junction bases with no gene match: 11. Germline assignment: CDR1 LGHNA and CDR2 YNFKEQ. CDR3 residues: CASSQDRVRAGGVDTQYF. CDR3 coding DNA: TGTGCCAGCAGCCAAGATAGGGTTCGAGCGGGAGGGGTAGATACGCAGTATTTT.

The chain employs TRBV7-6 and TRBJ2-5; a possible D gene is TRBD1 (5 bases). The V and J ends lost 0 bases and 2 bases respectively, with 10 bases between them. The CDR3 sequence is 15 residues long. From germline, CDR1 is SGHVS and CDR2 FNYEAQ. CDR3 sequence reads: CASSLAAGLQETQYF. CDR3 DNA: TGTGCCAGCAGCTTAGCGGCAGGGTTACAAGAGACCCAGTACTTC.

Concerning this clone itself: It is likely a read error, because the conserved phenylalanine at the end of the CDR3 is missing. The rearrangement uses TRBV9 and TRBJ1-2, with 8 bases identical to TRBD1. This CDR3 spans 15 amino acids. Germline CDR1 and CDR2: SGDLS and YYNGEE. After removal of 0 bases from V and 4 bases from J, the junction contained 5 bases not matched to a gene. Written as DNA, the CDR3 is TGTGCCAGCAGCGTAGGTCCAGGGGGCGGCTATGGCTACACCCTC. Its translation: CASSVGPGGGYGYTL.

The chain couples TRBV6-4 to TRBJ2-5, with D maybe TRBD2 (5 bases). The CDR3 sequence is 12 residues long. Trimming removed 8 bases at V and 3 bases at J, with 10 bases between. CDR1 and CDR2 from the germline V gene are MRHNA and SNTAGT. CDR3 DNA sequence: TGTGCCAGCCCTCCGGGGAAAGAGACCCAGTACTTC. Residues: CASPPGKETQYF.

This rearrangement joins TRBV7-2 to TRBJ2-7; D might be TRBD2 (6 bases). The CDR3 contains 13 residues. The germline V gene encodes CDR1 SGHTA and CDR2 FQGNSA. V lost 7 bases, J lost 3 bases, and 13 bases lay in between. The CDR3 DNA is TGTGCCAGCACCCCCCCTAGCGACTACGAGCAGTACTTC. This translates into CASTPPSDYEQYF.

The sample holds a few counts of this clone. V usage is TRBV29-1 and J usage is TRBJ2-1; D uncertain. Trimming took off 6 bases at V and 5 bases at J, with 8 bases between the two ends. There are 11 residues in the CDR3. CDR1 and CDR2 (germline): SQVTM, ANQGSEA. CDR3 nucleotides: TGCAGCGTCGAGCGCCACAATGAGCAGTTCTTC. Its translation: CSVERHNEQFF.

V usage is TRBV19 and J usage is TRBJ1-6; a possible D gene is TRBD1 (6 bases). In germline, CDR1 is LNHDA, CDR2 SQIVND (reference sequence). Trimming took 0 bases from V and 0 from J, leaving 15 bases between them. The CDR3 sequence is 19 residues long. CDR3 in DNA: TGTGCCAGTAGTATAGAAGGGGGACGGTCGAGCTCCTATAATTCACCCCTCCACTTT. Translation gives CASSIEGGRSSSYNSPLHF.

CDR3 DNA sequence: TGTGCCAGCAGCGCCAGGACAGGTCCGGACCTAGAGACCCAGTACTTC. Amino acids: CASSARTGPDLETQYF. The chain couples TRBV28 to TRBJ2-5; 7 bases are shared with TRBD1. The CDR3 sequence is 16 residues long. Germline-derived CDR1 and CDR2 are MDHEN and SYDVKM. Trimming cost V 6 bases and J 4 bases; bases outside gene matches: 14.

The chain couples TRBV19 to TRBJ1-1; tentatively, D is TRBD1 (5 bases). Germline CDR1 reads LNHDA; CDR2 reads SQIVND (reference sequence). The CDR3 has 14 amino acids. Between the trimmed V and J ends, which lost 7 bases and 4 bases, there was a span of 16 bases. CDR3 in amino acids: CASTTRVRSTEAFF. The CDR3 region has the DNA TGTGCCAGTACCACCAGGGTGCGGAGCACTGAAGCTTTCTTT. The full variable domain, with the rest looked up from reference TRBV19 and TRBJ1-1, is DGGITQSPKYLFRKEGQNVTLSCEQNLNHDAMYWYRQDPGQGLRLIYYSQIVNDFQKGDIAEGYSVSREKKESFPLTVTSAQKNPTAFYLCASTTRVRSTEAFFGQGTRLTVV.

Worth noting for this clone: Other DNA sequences in the sample encode the same CDR3. The chain uses TRBV29-1 and TRBJ1-4; D call uncertain. Germline CDR1 SQVTM, CDR2 ANQGSEA. The CDR3 consists of 13 residues. The germline V and J ends were trimmed by 2 bases and 0 bases, with 4 bases remaining between them. CDR3 sequence reads: CSVETATNEKLFF. CDR3 nucleotides: TGCAGCGTTGAAACAGCAACTAATGAAAAACTGTTTTTT.